One sample yielded the 19 T cell receptor beta chains listed below, sequenced in a study of Ad26.COV2.S vaccination and SARS-CoV-2 variants. The data were produced by immunoSEQ multiplex PCR, yet TCRdb's version contains in-frame clones alone and is incomplete. Of about 140,000 clones in the sample, 86% were seen once. The material was peripheral blood, obtained after recovery from COVID-19. The receptors derive from a human donor who had recovered from COVID-19.

This chain uses TRBV7-2 with TRBJ2-7; the D gene is possibly TRBD2 (5 bases). The ends were cut back, 5 bases at V and 3 bases at J, with 17 bases in the middle. CDR1 SGHTA and CDR2 FQGNSA come from the germline V gene. The CDR3 has 15 amino acids. The CDR3 here is CASSPRPGIYYEQYF. The DNA for the CDR3 is TGTGCCAGCAGCCCACGGCCCGGGATCTACTACGAGCAGTACTTC.

The chain joins TRBV4-1 to TRBJ2-2, with D uncertain. V was clipped by 1 base and J by 6 bases, with 3 bases between them. Germline CDR1 reads MGHRA; CDR2 reads YSYEKL. This CDR3 comprises 12 residues. This chain's CDR3 is CASSQVPGELFF. The CDR3 DNA is TGCGCCAGCAGCCAAGTTCCCGGGGAGCTGTTTTTT.

The chain carries TRBV6-5 and TRBJ1-5; no reliable D call. Per the germline V gene, CDR1 is MNHEY and CDR2 is SVGAGI. CDR3 size: 12 residues. The germline V and J ends were trimmed by 7 bases and 4 bases, with 8 bases remaining between them. The CDR3 is CASTTGNQPQHF. CDR3 nucleotides: TGTGCCAGCACCACCGGTAATCAGCCCCAGCATTTT.

The J gene is TRBJ2-5, the V gene TRBV4-1, with D hard to call. Trimming cost V 1 base and J 3 bases, with 6 bases left between them. The germline V gene has CDR1 MGHRA and CDR2 YSYEKL. There are 13 residues in the CDR3. CDR3 loop: CASSQAVKETQYF. CDR3 bases: TGCGCCAGCAGCCAAGCCGTAAAAGAGACCCAGTACTTC.

This chain uses TRBV7-9 with TRBJ2-3; 11 bases agree with TRBD2. The CDR3 runs to 18 residues. J lost 0 bases, V lost 4 bases, and 9 bases had no gene match. Germline V gives CDR1 SEHNR, CDR2 FQNEAQ (reference sequence). The CDR3 region is CASSSRLAGRFSTDTQYF. Written as DNA, the CDR3 is TGTGCCAGCAGCTCCCGACTAGCGGGACGATTTAGCACAGATACGCAGTATTTT.

The rearrangement joins TRBV27 to TRBJ1-5; D unresolved. CDR1 MNHEY and CDR2 SMNVEV come from the germline V gene (reference sequence). V lost 5 bases to trimming and J lost 6 bases, with 17 bases between them. The CDR3 is 15 amino acids. CDR3 DNA sequence: TGTGCCAGCAGTCAAAATGGGCCTCTCCCTCAGCCCCAGCATTTT. Translation: CASSQNGPLPQPQHF.

This rearrangement joins TRBV18 to TRBJ1-1; D ambiguous. Trimming shortened V by 6 bases and J by 4 bases, and 18 bases separated the two germline ends. CDR3 length: 15 amino acids. Per the germline V gene, CDR1 is KGHSH and CDR2 is LQKENI. The DNA of the CDR3 is TGTGCCAGCTCTCTTTACCGCACGGAGGGCACTGAAGCTTTCTTT. This encodes CASSLYRTEGTEAFF.

The chain joins TRBV10-1 to TRBJ2-2; D gene uncertain. Germline CDR1 is WNHNN and CDR2 is SYGVQD (reference sequence). Trimming removed 0 bases at V and 6 bases at J, with 5 bases between. The CDR3 runs 13 residues. The CDR3 sequence is CASSESNPGELFF. Here the CDR3 DNA reads TGCGCCAGCAGTGAGTCGAATCCCGGGGAGCTGTTTTTT.

The V gene is TRBV4-3, the J gene TRBJ1-1, with 10 bases identical to TRBD1. The CDR3 sequence is 15 residues long. In germline, CDR1 is LGHNA, CDR2 YSLEER. Trimming took 1 base from V and 4 from J; bases not matched to a gene: 3. The CDR3 region has the DNA TGCGCCAGCAGCCAAGGACAGGGGGCTGTCACTGAAGCTTTCTTT. Its protein is CASSQGQGAVTEAFF.

This rearrangement joins TRBV2 to TRBJ2-1; D gene ambiguous. Trimming pared 6 bases from V and 8 bases from J, leaving 17 bases between. Germline V gene lookup returns CDR1 SNHLY and CDR2 FYNNEI. The CDR3 runs to 14 residues. The CDR3 protein is CASRKAWVRDEQFF. In DNA, the CDR3 is TGTGCCAGCAGAAAGGCCTGGGTTCGAGATGAGCAGTTCTTC.

The chain carries TRBV19 and TRBJ1-3; D is ambiguous. Germline V gene data show CDR1 as LNHDA and CDR2 as SQIVND (reference sequence). Trimming removed 2 bases at V and 3 bases at J, with 11 bases between. The CDR3 is 15 residues long. CDR3 protein: CASSIRATGGNTIYF. The CDR3 DNA reads TGTGCCAGTAGTATACGGGCGACGGGTGGAAACACCATATATTTT.

The V gene is TRBV6-1, the J gene TRBJ2-7, with TRBD1 matching over 9 bases. The CDR3 has 15 residues. Losses at the gene ends were 0 bases for V and 2 bases for J; bases not matched to a gene: 2. The germline V gene encodes CDR1 MNHNS and CDR2 SASEGT. CDR3 region: CASSEAGQGTYEQYF. In DNA, the CDR3 is TGTGCCAGCAGTGAAGCGGGACAGGGCACCTACGAGCAGTACTTC.

This clone has just a few counts. This chain joins TRBV6-6 and TRBJ1-2; D not resolved. CDR3 length: 14 amino acids. Germline lookup yields CDR1 MNHNY and CDR2 SVGAGI (reference sequence). V was cut by 4 bases and J by 2 bases, with 11 bases left in between. The CDR3 protein is CASSSFDTNYGYTF. CDR3 nucleotides: TGTGCCAGCAGTTCCTTTGACACGAACTATGGCTACACCTTC.

The chain recombines TRBV18 with TRBJ1-1; unclear D gene. Germline values: CDR1 KGHSH, CDR2 LQKENI. There are 14 residues in the CDR3. V lost 0 bases and J lost 8, with 13 bases in between. CDR3 in DNA: TGTGCCAGCTCACCACCCGGTGGGAGAGCAGAAGCTTTCTTT. Encoded protein: CASSPPGGRAEAFF.

The V and J genes are TRBV4-3 and TRBJ1-2; D gene uncertain. The CDR3 spans 15 residues. Trimming took 4 bases from V and 3 from J, leaving 15 bases between them. In germline, CDR1 is LGHNA, CDR2 YSLEER. CDR3 nucleotide sequence: TGCGCCAGCAGCCCGCGGGCCTCGGAGGACTATGGCTACACCTTC. Residues: CASSPRASEDYGYTF.

V gene TRBV6-6 combines with J gene TRBJ2-2; TRBD2 matches at 10 bases. Germline CDR1 is MNHNY and CDR2 is SVGAGI (reference sequence). With 0 bases clipped from V and 7 bases from J, the junction kept 5 bases outside the gene matches. This CDR3 comprises 16 residues. CDR3 loop: CASSYSPSGGLGELFF. The CDR3, as DNA: TGTGCCAGCAGTTACTCTCCTAGCGGGGGCCTCGGGGAGCTGTTTTTT.

The chain joins TRBV20-1 to TRBJ2-3; D is uncertain. Per the germline V gene, CDR1 is DFQATT and CDR2 is SNEGSKA (reference sequence). The CDR3 has 11 amino acids. Trimming cost V 4 bases and J 6 bases, with 8 bases left between them. In DNA, the CDR3 is TGCAGTGCTAAACCCCCCGATACGCAGTATTTT. Translation gives CSAKPPDTQYF.

The gene calls are TRBV5-1 and TRBJ1-3; no clear D. The germline V gene has CDR1 SGHRS and CDR2 YFSETQ. This CDR3 comprises 13 residues. Trimming left V 3 bases short and J 0 bases short, with 4 bases between. The CDR3, as DNA: TGCGCCAGCAGCTGGGACTCTGGAAACACCATATATTTT. Its protein product is CASSWDSGNTIYF.

The chain carries TRBV11-3 and TRBJ1-4; D is ambiguous. Germline lookup yields CDR1 SGHNT and CDR2 YENEEA. Trimming removed 5 bases at V and 0 bases at J, with 16 bases between. The CDR3 sequence is 17 residues long. The CDR3 sequence: CASSQPPQVATNEKLFF. CDR3 sequence (DNA): TGTGCCAGCAGCCAACCCCCCCAGGTTGCAACTAATGAAAAACTGTTTTTT.